This entry concerns a single TCR beta chain. Its antigen is unknown. The sample holds no much larger clone one base away, and base qualities are not on file. Each collaborating institution followed its own protocols to collect whole blood in K2EDTA tubes. Collaborator samples were shipped for TCRbeta analysis as frozen whole blood, isolated PBMCs, or DNA extracted from either sample type. The sample comes from a study of blood T cell repertoires in COVID-19 (dated by TCRdb to about 2020). At the level of the whole study: Samples from collaborators originated in the United States, Italy and Spain and spanned both the acute and convalescent phases of COVID-19. The repertoires were released in a freely available public database intended as a resource for research on the immune response to SARS-CoV-2. HLA class I and class II types, where available, came from metadata supplied by the sample provider rather than from assay-based typing. The material from the prospective study consisted of cDNA or gDNA derived from T cells, B-cell-depleted T cells, or PBMCs. Samples came from the ongoing ImmuneRACE study (first 160 participants) plus 1,254 subjects from 6 global collaborators. The sample metadata nearly always contained a de-identified subject ID, COVID-19 status, age in years and sex. Deeply sampled blood TCRbeta repertoires from subjects exposed to, actively infected with, or recovered from COVID-19 were included in the dataset. The research as a whole found: Clinical and demographic metadata were provided uncurated, with the amount varying by source and participant.

The immunoSEQ Assay, a bias-controlled multiplex PCR, was used to amplify TCRbeta CDR3 regions from genomic DNA. In the source study's methods: The number of nucleated cells in each sample was estimated from the amplification of reference gene primers within the assay. To quantify the absolute abundance of each unique TCRbeta CDR3 rearrangement, sequence reads were collapsed and filtered. For each sample, productive Simpson clonality was calculated by taking the square root of Simpson's diversity index across productive rearrangements. TCRdb took this table from immuneACCESS and kept in-frame rearrangements with V and J called. Such tables lack part of the clones; where checked against another copy, unresolved V genes explain under half of the gap, and the rest is unexplained. V and J calls and clone size are given by that table; D and trimming were obtained from the DNA. The sample yields some 150,000 clones; roughly nine tenths were counted once. 2% to 3% of the sample belongs to the ten largest clones.

The germline V gene (reference sequence) yields SEHNR for CDR1 and FQNEAQ for CDR2. Including cysteine and phenylalanine, the CDR3 has 14 amino acids. Just CDR3 DNA is preserved here, 42 bases in frame from base 1. Germline trimming amounts to 5 bases on V and 4 bases on J, with 4 as the count of junction bases outside the gene matches. Sequencing was performed on peripheral blood. This sequence uses TRBV7-9 and TRBJ1-1; TRBD1 agrees with 10 junctional bases. The sequence was collected from a woman aged 70 to 79 with acute or convalescent COVID-19. The bases are TGTGCCAGCAGCCGACAGGGGGCGAGCACTGAAGCTTTCTTT. Its product reads: CASSRQGASTEAFF.